One sample yielded the 9 T cell receptor beta chains listed below, sequenced in a study of blood T cell repertoires in COVID-19. Some clones are missing from TCRdb's copy, which holds only in-frame ones; the method was immunoSEQ multiplex PCR. The sample lists 70,000 or so clones, about 88% seen once, with 3.9% in the top ten. Input material: peripheral blood. Receptors originate from a man in his 70s with active COVID-19.

This sequence joins TRBV6-2 or TRBV6-3 and TRBJ2-2; 7 bases fit TRBD2. Germline loops: CDR1 MNHEY, CDR2 SVGEGT. J gave up 3 bases and V 3 bases, and 10 bases lay outside the gene matches. The CDR3 is 17 amino acids. CDR3 sequence (DNA): TGTGCCAGCAGTTATTCGGGGGGAGGCGCCGACACCGGGGAGCTGTTTTTT. It specifies CASSYSGGGADTGELFF.

The chain joins TRBV9 to TRBJ1-2, with D unresolved. Between the trimmed V and J ends, which lost 4 bases and 4 bases, there was a span of 5 bases. The CDR3 contains 11 residues. The germline V gene has CDR1 SGDLS and CDR2 YYNGEE. Here the CDR3 DNA reads TGTGCCAGCAGCCTCGGCTATGGCTACACCTTC. Translation gives CASSLGYGYTF.

The chain couples TRBV12-3 or TRBV12-4 to TRBJ1-2, with D unclear. V was cut by 7 bases and J by 4 bases, with 13 bases left in between. CDR3 length: 13 amino acids. CDR3 sequence (DNA): TGTGCCAGCACCCCCGCGGGGTTCTATGGCTACACCTTC. This sequence encodes CASTPAGFYGYTF.

The CDR3 sequence is CAWSGTGAGEQYF. CDR3 sequence (DNA): TGTGCCTGGAGTGGGACAGGGGCGGGAGAGCAGTACTTC. The V and J genes are TRBV30 and TRBJ2-7, with TRBD1 matching over 9 bases. The CDR3 has 13 residues. Germline loops: CDR1 GTSNPN, CDR2 SVGIG (reference sequence). Germline trimming cut 1 base from V and 7 bases from J; bases unmatched to any gene: 5. Using reference TRBV30 and TRBJ2-7 for the parts outside the CDR3, the full variable domain is SQTIHQWPATLVQPVGSPLSLECTVEGTSNPNLYWYRQAAGRGLQLLFYSVGIGQISSEVPQNLSASRPQDRQFILSSKKLLLSDSGFYLCAWSGTGAGEQYFGPGTRLTVT.

The chain employs TRBV7-3 and TRBJ2-7; the D gene is possibly TRBD1 (7 bases). Germline assignment: CDR1 SGHTA and CDR2 FQGTGA. The V and J ends lost 5 bases and 6 bases respectively, with 17 bases between them. The CDR3 length is 14 residues. CDR3 protein: CASSPRTGGGEQYF. CDR3 sequence (DNA): TGTGCCAGCAGCCCTAGGACAGGAGGGGGCGAGCAGTACTTC.

The J gene is TRBJ1-6, the V gene TRBV7-3; D remains ambiguous. The CDR3 sequence is 12 residues long. CDR1 and CDR2 from the germline V gene are SGHTA and FQGTGA. V shed 0 bases and J shed 14 bases, with 8 bases lying between them. CDR3 nucleotide sequence: TGTGCCAGCAGCTTAACGGGCGGGTCCCTCCACTTT. Protein product: CASSLTGGSLHF.

This rearrangement joins TRBV30 to TRBJ1-1; 7 bases align to TRBD1. Per germline, CDR1 GTSNPN and CDR2 SVGIG (reference sequence). V lost 3 bases, J lost 11 bases, and 12 bases stayed unmatched. This CDR3 region has 13 residues. For the CDR3, the DNA is TGTGCCTGGAGGGGCAGGGGGACCCCTTGGGCTTTCTTT. Its translation is CAWRGRGTPWAFF.

V gene TRBV6-6 combines with J gene TRBJ1-1; no clear D. The CDR3 has 15 residues. Between the trimmed V and J ends, which lost 5 bases and 1 base, there was a span of 14 bases. CDR1 and CDR2 from the germline V gene are MNHNY and SVGAGI (reference sequence). The CDR3 DNA follows: TGTGCCAGCAGTCCCTCGGGGATCCAGAACACTGAAGCTTTCTTT. Protein sequence: CASSPSGIQNTEAFF.

The CDR3 region has the DNA TGTGCCAGCAGCAGACTAGCGGGAGGAGGCACCGGGGAGCTGTTTTTT. This encodes CASSRLAGGGTGELFF. The rearrangement links TRBV9 to TRBJ2-2; TRBD2 matches at 13 bases. With 4 bases clipped from V and 4 bases from J, the junction kept 4 bases outside the gene matches. The CDR3 has 16 amino acids. The germline CDR1 and CDR2 sequences are SGDLS and YYNGEE. The whole variable domain, filled in from reference TRBV9 and TRBJ2-2, reads DSGVTQTPKHLITATGQRVTLRCSPRSGDLSVYWYQQSLDQGLQFLIQYYNGEERAKGNILERFSAQQFPDLHSELNLSSLELGDSALYFCASSRLAGGGTGELFFGEGSRLTVL.